The 31 T cell receptor beta chains below all came from one sample that was sequenced in a study of blood T cell repertoires in COVID-19. Measured with immunoSEQ multiplex PCR; TCRdb has only the in-frame clones, and not every one. The table lists roughly 60,000 clones, almost 95% of them singletons. The sample comprised peripheral blood. These receptors were collected from a man aged 50-59 years with active COVID-19.

The CDR3 nucleotides are TGTGCCAGCAACAAGGGCGGGGCCCAGGATACGCAGTATTTT. This sequence encodes CASNKGGAQDTQYF. The rearrangement joins TRBV7-3 to TRBJ2-3; the D gene is possibly TRBD2 (6 bases). CDR1 SGHTA and CDR2 FQGTGA come from the germline V gene. The CDR3 totals 14 residues. V was pared by 7 bases and J by 6 bases, with 17 bases between.

The chain has TRBV12-3 or TRBV12-4 and TRBJ2-7, with 7 bases identical to TRBD1. V lost 6 bases and J lost 0; bases outside the gene matches: 2. The CDR3 loop spans 13 amino acids. The CDR3, as DNA: TGTGCCAGCAGAAGGGACAGCTCCTACGAGCAGTACTTC. Translated, it gives CASRRDSSYEQYF.

The chain links TRBV11-3 to TRBJ2-7, with 8 bases aligning to TRBD1. V lost 5 bases, J lost 7 bases, and 10 bases stayed unmatched. The CDR3 totals 14 residues. Germline V lookup: CDR1 SGHNT, CDR2 YENEEA. The CDR3 sequence: CASSGRDRPLEQYF. Here the CDR3 DNA reads TGTGCCAGCAGCGGACGGGACAGGCCGTTGGAGCAGTACTTC.

In DNA, the CDR3 is TGTGCCATCAGTGAGTCAGGACTAGCGACGGGAGATACGCAGTATTTT. Translating gives CAISESGLATGDTQYF. This chain joins TRBV10-3 and TRBJ2-3; TRBD2 agrees at 9 bases. CDR1 and CDR2 from the germline V gene are ENHRY and SYGVKD. This CDR3 has 16 amino acids. Trimming took 0 bases from V and 5 from J; bases not matched to a gene: 6.

This chain connects TRBV28 to TRBJ1-1; D remains ambiguous. Germline CDR1 and CDR2: MDHEN and SYDVKM. V dropped 4 bases and J dropped 1 base, with 16 bases sitting between them. This CDR3 has 16 amino acids. The CDR3 DNA is TGTGCCAGCAGTTCCCCAAACCGGGGATCGAACACTGAAGCTTTCTTT. Amino acids: CASSSPNRGSNTEAFF.

V and J are TRBV11-3 and TRBJ2-5; D possibly corresponds to TRBD1 (5 bases). The end of the DNA aligns better with TRBJ2-7, so the J call may be wrong. Germline V gene lookup returns CDR1 SGHNT and CDR2 YENEEA. The CDR3 has 13 residues. The CDR3 spells CASSLEGAYEQYF. DNA for the CDR3: TGTGCCAGCAGCTTAGAAGGGGCCTACGAGCAGTACTTC.

The V gene is TRBV12-3 or TRBV12-4, the J gene TRBJ1-4; D possibly corresponds to TRBD1 (5 bases). CDR3 size: 13 residues. V lost 6 bases, J lost 4 bases, and 9 bases lay in between. CDR3 protein: CASSATVNEKLFF. CDR3 sequence (DNA): TGTGCCAGCAGCGCGACAGTTAATGAAAAACTGTTTTTT.

The chain employs TRBV5-1 and TRBJ1-6; the D is unclear. V was shortened by 0 bases and J by 4 bases, with 17 bases between the two germline ends. The CDR3 has 18 amino acids. Germline lookup yields CDR1 SGHRS and CDR2 YFSETQ. In DNA, the CDR3 is TGCGCCAGCAGCTTGGAGCAGAGGGCCCCAACATATAATTCACCCCTCCACTTT. It specifies CASSLEQRAPTYNSPLHF.

This clone was counted a single time. The V call is TRBV14, the J call TRBJ1-1, with TRBD1 as a possible D gene (6 bases). The V gene lost 3 bases and the J gene lost 6 bases, with 14 bases spanning the gap. CDR1 and CDR2 from the germline V gene are SGHDN and FVKESK. This CDR3 is 14 amino acids long. CDR3 region: CASSQGARVSEAFF. The CDR3 nucleotides read TGTGCCAGCAGCCAGGGGGCAAGAGTTTCTGAAGCTTTCTTT.

The rearrangement uses TRBV9 and TRBJ2-3; D is possibly TRBD1 (6 bases). Germline V gene data show CDR1 as SGDLS and CDR2 as YYNGEE. CDR3 size: 14 residues. Trimming removed 0 bases at V and 4 bases at J, with 9 bases between. CDR3: CASSVVGAADTQYF. CDR3 nucleotide sequence: TGTGCCAGCAGCGTAGTGGGGGCGGCAGATACGCAGTATTTT.

The gene calls are TRBV14 and TRBJ1-3; a possible D gene is TRBD1 (6 bases). Germline V CDR1 and CDR2: SGHDN, FVKESK. The CDR3 sequence is 14 residues long. The ends were cut back, 3 bases at V and 2 bases at J, with 8 bases in the middle. The CDR3 region has the DNA TGTGCCAGCAGCCAGCACAGGGCTGGAAACACCATATATTTT. Its translation: CASSQHRAGNTIYF.

This clone was seen only once. The gene calls are TRBV4-2 and TRBJ2-3; D ambiguous. This CDR3 has 12 amino acids. Germline V CDR1 and CDR2: LGHNA, YNFKEQ. Trimming took off 1 base at V and 5 bases at J, with 4 bases between the two ends. For the CDR3, the DNA is TGTGCCAGCAGCCAAGGAGGAGATACGCAGTATTTT. Its translation is CASSQGGDTQYF.

This rearrangement joins TRBV6-5 to TRBJ2-7, with TRBD1 matching over 10 bases. The J segment lost 3 bases and the V segment lost 6 bases, leaving 5 bases of the junction unmatched. This CDR3 has 14 residues. Per the germline V gene, CDR1 is MNHEY and CDR2 is SVGAGI. The CDR3 DNA sequence: TGTGCCAGCAGCCCCGACAGGGGGCTCTACGAGCAGTACTTC. Translation: CASSPDRGLYEQYF.

The CDR3 region has the DNA TGTGCCAGCTCACCAAACCGGGACAGGGGTACTTTCTTT. It yields the protein CASSPNRDRGTFF. The rearrangement uses TRBV18 and TRBJ1-1; the match to TRBD1 covers 10 bases. The CDR3 is made up of 13 amino acids. In germline, CDR1 is KGHSH, CDR2 LQKENI. V shed 2 bases, J shed 12 bases, and the junction held 6 bases outside the gene matches. The whole variable domain, remainder taken from reference TRBV18 and TRBJ1-1, is NAGVMQNPRHLVRRRGQEARLRCSPMKGHSHVYWYRQLPEEGLKFMVYLQKENIIDESGMPKERFSAEFPKEGPSILRIQQVVRGDSAAYFCASSPNRDRGTFFGQGTRLTVV.

This chain joins TRBV12-3 or TRBV12-4 and TRBJ1-2, with unresolved D. Trimming removed 3 bases from V and 5 bases from J, with 10 bases in between. This CDR3 has 13 residues. CDR3 coding DNA: TGTGCCAGCAGTTTTCGGGGAGGGTATGGCTACACCTTC. Amino acids: CASSFRGGYGYTF.

The genes are TRBV5-4 and TRBJ2-7; 10 bases are a match to TRBD2. The CDR3 sequence is 15 residues long. Germline lookup yields CDR1 SGHNT and CDR2 YYREEE (reference sequence). Trimming removed 3 bases from V and 1 base from J; junction bases left unmatched: 4. As DNA, the CDR3 is TGTGCCAGCAGCTACCTAGCGGGGGCTTCCTACGAGCAGTACTTC. Protein: CASSYLAGASYEQYF.

The genes are TRBV30 and TRBJ2-3, with 8 bases matching TRBD2. J was trimmed by 4 bases and V by 0 bases; bases with no gene match: 9. The germline CDR1 and CDR2 sequences are GTSNPN and SVGIG (reference sequence). The CDR3 is 16 residues long. In DNA, the CDR3 is TGTGCCTGGAGTGTACCACCGGGGGGGTGGGCAGATACGCAGTATTTT. It yields the protein CAWSVPPGGWADTQYF.

V and J are TRBV7-8 and TRBJ1-5; 10 bases are a match to TRBD1. Unmatched junction bases numbered 11, after V lost 5 bases and J lost 7 bases. CDR3 length equals 16 residues. Germline loops: CDR1 SGHVS, CDR2 FQNEAQ. The CDR3 is CASSPRTGGGWQPQHF. As DNA, the CDR3 is TGTGCCAGCAGCCCAAGGACAGGGGGAGGCTGGCAGCCCCAGCATTTT.

J is TRBJ1-4 and V is TRBV5-6; 8 bases map to TRBD1. V trimming: 2 bases; J trimming: 7 bases; junction bases outside the gene matches: 4. CDR1 is SGHDT and CDR2 is YYEEEE in the germline V gene. The CDR3 loop spans 14 amino acids. This CDR3 is CASSFGQGSEKLFF. CDR3 sequence (DNA): TGTGCCAGCAGCTTTGGACAGGGATCTGAAAAACTGTTTTTT. The complete variable domain, with remaining parts taken from reference TRBV5-6 and TRBJ1-4, reads DAGVTQSPTHLIKTRGQQVTLRCSPKSGHDTVSWYQQALGQGPQFIFQYYEEEERQRGNFPDRFSGHQFPNYSSELNVNALLLGDSALYLCASSFGQGSEKLFFGSGTQLSVL.

The CDR3 here is CASSVEGGALYEQYF. For the CDR3, the DNA is TGTGCCAGCAGCGTGGAAGGCGGGGCCCTCTACGAGCAGTACTTC. This sequence joins TRBV9 and TRBJ2-7, with D maybe TRBD2 (6 bases). CDR3 size: 15 residues. Trimming left V 2 bases short and J 3 bases short, with 15 bases between. In germline, CDR1 is SGDLS, CDR2 YYNGEE.

The chain joins TRBV5-1 to TRBJ2-1, with 7 bases aligning to TRBD1. Per the germline V gene, CDR1 is SGHRS and CDR2 is YFSETQ. V lost 5 bases to trimming and J lost 4 bases; unmatched junction nucleotides: 6. The CDR3 runs to 14 residues. CDR3 nucleotide sequence: TGCGCCAGCAGTCTAGAGGGGGCTTACAATGAGCAGTTCTTC. This sequence encodes CASSLEGAYNEQFF. Using reference TRBV5-1 and TRBJ2-1 for the parts outside the CDR3, the full variable domain is KAGVTQTPRYLIKTRGQQVTLSCSPISGHRSVSWYQQTPGQGLQFLFEYFSETQRNKGNFPGRFSGRQFSNSRSEMNVSTLELGDSALYLCASSLEGAYNEQFFGPGTRLTVL.

V and J are TRBV18 and TRBJ1-1; TRBD1 is a possible D gene (5 bases). V was pared by 3 bases and J by 1 base, with 12 bases between. This CDR3 region has 15 residues. Per the germline V gene, CDR1 is KGHSH and CDR2 is LQKENI. CDR3 in DNA: TGTGCCAGCTCACCGGGACTAACCAAGAACACTGAAGCTTTCTTT. Amino acids: CASSPGLTKNTEAFF.

The V call is TRBV19, the J call TRBJ2-4, with D perhaps matching TRBD2 (6 bases). V lost 2 bases, J lost 3 bases, and 14 bases lay in between. Germline CDR1 is LNHDA and CDR2 is SQIVND (reference sequence). The CDR3 runs to 16 residues. CDR3 sequence: CASSIPRPEGKNIQYF. CDR3 DNA sequence: TGTGCCAGTAGTATACCCCGGCCGGAGGGCAAAAACATTCAGTACTTC.

V and J are TRBV15 and TRBJ2-7, with 8 bases aligning to TRBD2. V lost 1 base, J lost 2 bases, and 4 bases stayed unmatched. This CDR3 contains 15 residues. Per the germline V gene, CDR1 is LNHNV and CDR2 is YYDKDF (reference sequence). Written as DNA, the CDR3 is TGTGCCACCAGCAGAGGAACTAGCGGAGCCTACGAGCAGTACTTC. Translation gives CATSRGTSGAYEQYF.

CDR3 sequence (DNA): TGTGCCACCAGTGTTTGGCGGGAGGGCTGGGATGAGCAGTTCTTC. Amino acid sequence: CATSVWREGWDEQFF. The V and J genes are TRBV24-1 and TRBJ2-1, with 9 bases identical to TRBD2. This CDR3 has 15 residues. V lost 5 bases, J lost 8 bases, and 9 bases stayed unmatched. Germline V gene lookup returns CDR1 KGHDR and CDR2 SFDVKD.

This chain connects TRBV9 to TRBJ1-2; a possible D gene is TRBD1 (5 bases). Per the germline V gene, CDR1 is SGDLS and CDR2 is YYNGEE. This CDR3 is built from 14 residues. V shed 0 bases and J shed 4 bases, with 10 bases lying between them. CDR3 protein: CASSVEEGAYGYTF. DNA of the CDR3: TGTGCCAGCAGCGTAGAGGAAGGGGCCTATGGCTACACCTTC.

The chain recombines TRBV14 with TRBJ2-7; 7 bases line up with TRBD1. This CDR3 contains 15 residues. The junction had 2 bases not matched to a gene; V was cut back by 0 bases and J by 0 bases. CDR1 and CDR2 from the germline V gene are SGHDN and FVKESK. The chain's CDR3 is CASSQERQGSYEQYF. The CDR3 DNA reads as TGTGCCAGCAGCCAAGAGAGACAGGGCTCCTACGAGCAGTACTTC.

The chain employs TRBV4-2 and TRBJ2-2, with 10 bases fitting TRBD2. The germline CDR1 and CDR2 sequences are LGHNA and YNFKEQ. The CDR3 runs to 17 residues. J gave up 4 bases and V 4 bases, and 9 bases lay outside the gene matches. CDR3 sequence (DNA): TGTGCCAGCAGCCTCGAGGTACTAGCGGGGAGCACCGGGGAGCTGTTTTTT. Residues: CASSLEVLAGSTGELFF.

The chain links TRBV4-1 to TRBJ1-4; D is unresolved. Germline V gene sequence: CDR1 MGHRA, CDR2 YSYEKL. The CDR3 totals 16 residues. V was clipped by 0 bases and J by 2 bases, with 10 bases between them. This CDR3 is CASSQDSGRTNEKLFF. CDR3 DNA: TGCGCCAGCAGCCAAGATAGCGGGAGGACTAATGAAAAACTGTTTTTT.

The CDR3 here is CASSWSRDSEQYF. The CDR3 coding sequence is TGCGCCAGCAGTTGGAGTAGGGACTCTGAGCAGTACTTC. The rearrangement links TRBV5-1 to TRBJ2-7, with TRBD2 as a possible D gene (6 bases). CDR1 SGHRS and CDR2 YFSETQ come from the germline V gene. V lost 5 bases and J lost 7, with 16 bases in between. The CDR3 covers 13 residues.

The V call is TRBV7-3, the J call TRBJ2-1; D remains unclear. The germline V and J ends were trimmed by 2 bases and 9 bases, with 8 bases remaining between them. The CDR3 sequence is 12 residues long. Germline V lookup: CDR1 SGHTA, CDR2 FQGTGA. The CDR3, as DNA: TGTGCCAGCAGCTTAGGCGGCGGTGAGCAGTTCTTC. Translation gives CASSLGGGEQFF.